This TCR beta chain emerged from a study of OX40 agonist ivuxolimab in advanced cancers. Turning to the study itself: The treatment was a fully human IgG2 OX40 agonist, ivuxolimab. One hepatocellular carcinoma and a couple of cutaneous melanoma patients partially responded.

Assay: immunoSEQ multiplex PCR; the TCRdb copy retains only in-frame clones and omits some. Among about 91,000 clones, about 83% were seen once, and the ten largest hold roughly 0.5%. Germline CDR1 is SGHTS and CDR2 is YDEGEE. V shed 4 bases and J 7 bases; nucleotides not matched to a gene: 5. This CDR3 has 14 amino acids. The chain has TRBV5-8 and TRBJ1-6, with 7 positions matching TRBD1. The receptor was derived from an adult with an advanced solid tumor such as melanoma, head and neck, liver or kidney cancer. The source material was CD4+ or CD8+ T cells sorted from blood, sampled in a trial of the OX40 agonist ivuxolimab. CDR3 DNA sequence: TGTGCCAGCAGCCGAGGGACAGCCAATTCACCCCTCCACTTT. Translating gives CASSRGTANSPLHF. Combining the CDR3 with reference TRBV5-8 and TRBJ1-6 gives the whole variable domain EAGVTQSPTHLIKTRGQQATLRCSPISGHTSVYWYQQALGLGLQFLLWYDEGEERNRGNFPPRFSGRQFPNYSSELNVNALELEDSALYLCASSRGTANSPLHFGNGTRLTVT.